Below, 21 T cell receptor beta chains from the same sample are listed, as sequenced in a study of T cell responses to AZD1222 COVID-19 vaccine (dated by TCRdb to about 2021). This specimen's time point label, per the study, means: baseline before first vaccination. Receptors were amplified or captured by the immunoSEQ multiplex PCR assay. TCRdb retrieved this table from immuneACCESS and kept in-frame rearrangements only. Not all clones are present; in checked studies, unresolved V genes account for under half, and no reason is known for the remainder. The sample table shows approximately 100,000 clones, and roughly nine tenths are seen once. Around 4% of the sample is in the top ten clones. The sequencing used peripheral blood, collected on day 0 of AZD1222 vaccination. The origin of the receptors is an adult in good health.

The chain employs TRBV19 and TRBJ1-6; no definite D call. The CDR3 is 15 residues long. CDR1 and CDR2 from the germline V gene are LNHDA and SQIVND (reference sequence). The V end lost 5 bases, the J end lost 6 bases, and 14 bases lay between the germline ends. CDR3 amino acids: CASSARPGVNSPLHF. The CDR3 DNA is TGTGCCAGTAGTGCCAGACCGGGAGTTAATTCACCCCTCCACTTT.

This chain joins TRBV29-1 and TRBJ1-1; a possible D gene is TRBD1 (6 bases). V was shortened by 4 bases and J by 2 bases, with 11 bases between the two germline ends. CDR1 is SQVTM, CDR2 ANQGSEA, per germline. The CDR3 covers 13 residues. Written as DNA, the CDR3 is TGCAGCGTTGCGCAGGGGACTAACACTGAAGCTTTCTTT. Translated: CSVAQGTNTEAFF. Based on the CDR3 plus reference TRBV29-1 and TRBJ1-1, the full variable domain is SAVISQKPSRDICQRGTSLTIQCQVDSQVTMMFWYRQQPGQSLTLIATANQGSEATYESGFVIDKFPISRPNLTFSTLTVSNMSPEDSSIYLCSVAQGTNTEAFFGQGTRLTVV.

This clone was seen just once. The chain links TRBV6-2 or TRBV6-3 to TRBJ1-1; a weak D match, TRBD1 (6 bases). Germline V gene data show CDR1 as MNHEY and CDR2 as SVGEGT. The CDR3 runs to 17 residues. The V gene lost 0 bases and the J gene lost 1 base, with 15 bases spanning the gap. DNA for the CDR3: TGTGCCAGCAGTTACTCGTCCTACAGGGTCGGGAACACTGAAGCTTTCTTT. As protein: CASSYSSYRVGNTEAFF.

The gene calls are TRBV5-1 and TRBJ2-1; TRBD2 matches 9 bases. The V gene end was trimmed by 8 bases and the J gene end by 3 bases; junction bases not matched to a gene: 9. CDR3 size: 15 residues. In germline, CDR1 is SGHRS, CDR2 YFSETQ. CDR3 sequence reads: CASPVSGGFYNEQFF. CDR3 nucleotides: TGCGCCAGTCCTGTAAGCGGGGGGTTCTACAATGAGCAGTTCTTC.

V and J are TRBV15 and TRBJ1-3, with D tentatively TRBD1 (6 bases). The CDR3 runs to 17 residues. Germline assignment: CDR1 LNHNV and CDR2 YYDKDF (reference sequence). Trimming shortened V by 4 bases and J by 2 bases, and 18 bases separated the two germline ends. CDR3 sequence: CATSIKGGGNPGNTIYF. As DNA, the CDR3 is TGTGCCACCAGCATTAAGGGCGGGGGCAACCCTGGAAACACCATATATTTT.

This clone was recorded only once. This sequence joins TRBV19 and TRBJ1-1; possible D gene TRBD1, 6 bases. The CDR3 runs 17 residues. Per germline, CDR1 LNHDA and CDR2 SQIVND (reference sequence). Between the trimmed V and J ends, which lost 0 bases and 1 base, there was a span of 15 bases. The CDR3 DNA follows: TGTGCCAGTAGTATAGATAGGGGGGGACTCACGAACACTGAAGCTTTCTTT. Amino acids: CASSIDRGGLTNTEAFF.

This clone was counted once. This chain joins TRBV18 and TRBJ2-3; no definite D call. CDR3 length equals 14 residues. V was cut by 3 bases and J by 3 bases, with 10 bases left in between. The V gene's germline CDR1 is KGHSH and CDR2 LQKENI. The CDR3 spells CASSPTSGTDTQYF. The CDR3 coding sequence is TGTGCCAGCTCACCGACCTCTGGGACAGATACGCAGTATTTT. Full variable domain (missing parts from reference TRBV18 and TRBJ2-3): NAGVMQNPRHLVRRRGQEARLRCSPMKGHSHVYWYRQLPEEGLKFMVYLQKENIIDESGMPKERFSAEFPKEGPSILRIQQVVRGDSAAYFCASSPTSGTDTQYFGPGTRLTVL.

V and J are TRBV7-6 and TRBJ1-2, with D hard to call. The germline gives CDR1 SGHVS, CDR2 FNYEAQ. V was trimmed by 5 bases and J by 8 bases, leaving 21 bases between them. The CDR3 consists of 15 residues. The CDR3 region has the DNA TGTGCCAGCAGCCCCCGGCTGGAGTCTGAAGAAGGCTACACCTTC. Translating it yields CASSPRLESEEGYTF. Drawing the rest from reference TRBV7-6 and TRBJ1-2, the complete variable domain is GAGVSQSPRYKVTKRGQDVALRCDPISGHVSLYWYRQALGQGPEFLTYFNYEAQQDKSGLPNDRFSAERPEGSISTLTIQRTEQRDSAMYRCASSPRLESEEGYTFGSGTRLTVV.

CDR3 region: CASSLGQGNQPQHF. CDR3 nucleotide sequence: TGTGCCAGCAGTTTGGGACAGGGTAATCAGCCCCAGCATTTT. The V gene is TRBV6-5, the J gene TRBJ1-5; TRBD1 matches at 9 bases. Germline CDR1 reads MNHEY; CDR2 reads SVGAGI. CDR3 length: 14 residues. The trim removed 4 bases at V and 4 bases at J, leaving 2 bases unmatched.

The CDR3 here is CASSDRPEAFF. The CDR3 bases are TGTGCCAGTAGCGACAGGCCTGAAGCTTTCTTT. The chain has TRBV21-1 and TRBJ1-1; TRBD1 was called by the table and not checked on the DNA. TRBV21-1 is classified as a pseudogene. The CDR3 runs to 11 residues.

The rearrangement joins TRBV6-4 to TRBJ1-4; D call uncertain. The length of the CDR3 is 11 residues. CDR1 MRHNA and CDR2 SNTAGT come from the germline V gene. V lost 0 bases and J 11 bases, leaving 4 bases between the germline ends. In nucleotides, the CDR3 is TGTGCCAGCAGTGACTCCCCTAAACTGTTTTTT. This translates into CASSDSPKLFF.

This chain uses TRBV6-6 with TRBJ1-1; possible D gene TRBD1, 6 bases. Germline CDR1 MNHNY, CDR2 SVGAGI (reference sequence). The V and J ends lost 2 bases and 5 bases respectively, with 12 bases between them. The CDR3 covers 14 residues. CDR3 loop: CASSYIGRGTEAFF. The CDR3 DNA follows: TGTGCCAGCAGTTACATAGGCAGGGGAACTGAAGCTTTCTTT.

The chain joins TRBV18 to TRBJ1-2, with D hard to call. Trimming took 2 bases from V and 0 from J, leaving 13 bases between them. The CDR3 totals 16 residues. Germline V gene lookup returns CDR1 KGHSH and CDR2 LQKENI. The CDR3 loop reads CASSPGFPNSNYGYTF. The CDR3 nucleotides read TGTGCCAGCTCACCAGGGTTCCCCAATTCTAACTATGGCTACACCTTC.

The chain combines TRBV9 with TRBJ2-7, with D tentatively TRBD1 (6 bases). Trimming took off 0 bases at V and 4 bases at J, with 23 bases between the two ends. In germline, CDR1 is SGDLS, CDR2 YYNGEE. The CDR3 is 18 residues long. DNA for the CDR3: TGTGCCAGCAGCGTAGATGGTGGTTTGGGGCAGGGGATATACGAGCAGTACTTC. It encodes CASSVDGGLGQGIYEQYF.

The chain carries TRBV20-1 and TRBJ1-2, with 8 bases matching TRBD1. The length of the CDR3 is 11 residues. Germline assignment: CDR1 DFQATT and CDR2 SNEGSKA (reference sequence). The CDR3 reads CRTGGNYGYTF. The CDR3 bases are TGCCGTACAGGGGGTAACTATGGCTACACCTTC.

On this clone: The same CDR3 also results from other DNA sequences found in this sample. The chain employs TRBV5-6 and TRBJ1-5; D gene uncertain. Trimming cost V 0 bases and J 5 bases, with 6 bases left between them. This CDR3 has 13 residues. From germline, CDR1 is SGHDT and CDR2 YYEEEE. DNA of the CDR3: TGTGCCAGCAGCTTGGGTCCGGATCAGCCCCAGCATTTT. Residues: CASSLGPDQPQHF.

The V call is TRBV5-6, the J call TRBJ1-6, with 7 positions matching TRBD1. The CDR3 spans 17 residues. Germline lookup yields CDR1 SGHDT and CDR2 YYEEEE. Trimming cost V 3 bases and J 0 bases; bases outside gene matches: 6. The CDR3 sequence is CASSSSRQGSYNSPLHF. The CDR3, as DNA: TGTGCCAGCAGCTCCTCAAGACAGGGCTCCTATAATTCACCCCTCCACTTT. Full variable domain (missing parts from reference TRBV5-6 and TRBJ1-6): DAGVTQSPTHLIKTRGQQVTLRCSPKSGHDTVSWYQQALGQGPQFIFQYYEEEERQRGNFPDRFSGHQFPNYSSELNVNALLLGDSALYLCASSSSRQGSYNSPLHFGNGTRLTVT.

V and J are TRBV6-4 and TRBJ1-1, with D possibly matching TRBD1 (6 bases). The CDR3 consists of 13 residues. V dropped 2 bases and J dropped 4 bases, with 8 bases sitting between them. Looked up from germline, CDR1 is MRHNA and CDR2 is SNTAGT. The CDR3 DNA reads TGTGCCAGCAGTGACATAGGGGGCACTGAAGCTTTCTTT. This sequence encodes CASSDIGGTEAFF.

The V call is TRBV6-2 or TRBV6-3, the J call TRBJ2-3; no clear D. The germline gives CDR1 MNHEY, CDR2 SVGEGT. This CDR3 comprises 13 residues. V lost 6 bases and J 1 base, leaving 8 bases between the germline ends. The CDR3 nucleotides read TGTGCCAGCAGCCCGGACGGCACAGATACGCAGTATTTT. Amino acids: CASSPDGTDTQYF.

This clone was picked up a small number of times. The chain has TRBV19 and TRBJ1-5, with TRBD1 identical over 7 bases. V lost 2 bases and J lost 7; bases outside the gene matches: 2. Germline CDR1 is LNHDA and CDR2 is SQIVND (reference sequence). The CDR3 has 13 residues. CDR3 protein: CASSIKTGQPQHF. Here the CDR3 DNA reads TGTGCCAGTAGTATAAAGACAGGGCAGCCCCAGCATTTT. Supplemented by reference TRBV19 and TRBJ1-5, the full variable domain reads DGGITQSPKYLFRKEGQNVTLSCEQNLNHDAMYWYRQDPGQGLRLIYYSQIVNDFQKGDIAEGYSVSREKKESFPLTVTSAQKNPTAFYLCASSIKTGQPQHFGDGTRLSIL.

CDR3 sequence: CAISDYGGRGLRTEAFF. The CDR3 DNA follows: TGTGCCATCAGTGATTACGGGGGCAGGGGGCTGAGAACTGAAGCTTTCTTT. The chain has TRBV10-3 and TRBJ1-1, with 8 positions matching TRBD1. The CDR3 has 17 residues. The V gene's germline CDR1 is ENHRY and CDR2 SYGVKD. The J segment lost 5 bases and the V segment lost 3 bases, leaving 14 bases of the junction unmatched.